Listed here are 19 T cell receptor beta chains from one sample, sequenced in a study of Ad26.COV2.S vaccination and SARS-CoV-2 variants. Libraries were prepared by immunoSEQ multiplex PCR; TCRdb keeps only in-frame clonotypes and omits some of them. The profile shows 380,000 or so clones, around 82% of them singletons. Treatment of the sample: 19 received Ad26.COV2.S at low or high dose, single or two shots; 5 received placebo; per-sample allocation not given. On day 63 after the first injection, vaccine and placebo recipients gave samples. Sequenced material: peripheral blood, taken in a trial of Ad26.COV2.S vaccine versus placebo. All receptors come from a person aged 18-60 years who received the Ad26.COV2.S COVID-19 vaccine or a placebo.

The rearrangement uses TRBV18 and TRBJ1-5; the match to TRBD1 covers 7 bases. This CDR3 is 16 amino acids long. J was trimmed by 2 bases and V by 3 bases; bases with no gene match: 7. Germline V gene sequence: CDR1 KGHSH, CDR2 LQKENI. The CDR3 is CASSPFQGVGNQPQHF. The CDR3 bases are TGTGCCAGCTCACCCTTTCAGGGGGTTGGCAATCAGCCCCAGCATTTT.

The gene calls are TRBV2 and TRBJ1-2, with D possibly being TRBD1 (6 bases). Trimming took 1 base from V and 7 from J, leaving 25 bases between them. The V gene's germline CDR1 is SNHLY and CDR2 FYNNEI. This CDR3 region has 18 residues. The CDR3 nucleotides read TGTGCCAGCAGTGAAGACACTTCGGGACAACATCGTCCTGGTGGCTACACCTTC. Translating gives CASSEDTSGQHRPGGYTF.

DNA of the CDR3: TGTGCCAGTAGCCCACAAGCACAGAAGACCCAGTACTTC. This sequence encodes CASSPQAQKTQYF. The chain recombines TRBV19 with TRBJ2-5; D gene uncertain. CDR1 and CDR2 (germline): LNHDA, SQIVND (reference sequence). CDR3 length equals 13 residues. Deletions cut 6 bases from V and 6 bases from J, with 14 bases between.

The chain is built from TRBV13 and TRBJ2-3; tentatively, D is TRBD2 (6 bases). CDR3 size: 15 residues. V dropped 5 bases and J dropped 5 bases, with 17 bases sitting between them. CDR1 is PRHDT and CDR2 is FYEKMQ in the germline V gene (reference sequence). The CDR3 is CASSPNGGLEDTQYF. DNA of the CDR3: TGTGCCAGCAGCCCCAACGGGGGTCTTGAAGATACGCAGTATTTT.

J is TRBJ2-7 and V is TRBV2; weak D call: TRBD2 (5 bases). The CDR3 contains 15 residues. V was pared by 10 bases and J by 0 bases, with 19 bases between. Germline CDR1 and CDR2: SNHLY and FYNNEI. The CDR3 loop reads CATIRRSTTSYEQYF. CDR3 sequence (DNA): TGTGCCACCATAAGGAGGTCCACAACCTCCTACGAGCAGTACTTC.

On this clone: This may stem from a read error, because a much larger clone lies one nucleotide away. This rearrangement joins TRBV6-2 or TRBV6-3 to TRBJ2-4, with 7 bases fitting TRBD1. The CDR3 has 13 residues. Germline-derived CDR1 and CDR2 are MNHEY and SVGEGT. The V gene end was trimmed by 6 bases and the J gene end by 5 bases; junction bases not matched to a gene: 4. The CDR3 protein is CASSPGQQNIQYF. CDR3 coding DNA: TGTGCCAGCAGCCCGGGACAGCAAAACATTCAGTACTTC.

The V gene is TRBV5-1, the J gene TRBJ2-1; 11 nucleotides match TRBD2. The J segment lost 4 bases and the V segment lost 5 bases, leaving 11 bases of the junction unmatched. Germline lookup yields CDR1 SGHRS and CDR2 YFSETQ. The CDR3 has 17 residues. CDR3 in amino acids: CASSFLGTSGLYNEQFF. In nucleotides, the CDR3 is TGCGCCAGCAGTTTCCTCGGGACTAGCGGACTTTACAATGAGCAGTTCTTC.

The rearrangement links TRBV5-6 to TRBJ1-1; D is unclear. V gave up 0 bases and J gave up 2 bases, with 11 bases separating them. CDR3 length equals 15 residues. Germline lookup yields CDR1 SGHDT and CDR2 YYEEEE. The DNA for the CDR3 is TGTGCCAGCAGCTTGGTCGAGAGGTCAAACACTGAAGCTTTCTTT. Translating it yields CASSLVERSNTEAFF. The variable domain in full, with the rest retrieved from reference TRBV5-6 and TRBJ1-1, is DAGVTQSPTHLIKTRGQQVTLRCSPKSGHDTVSWYQQALGQGPQFIFQYYEEEERQRGNFPDRFSGHQFPNYSSELNVNALLLGDSALYLCASSLVERSNTEAFFGQGTRLTVV.

The chain is built from TRBV29-1 and TRBJ1-2, with D possibly being TRBD1 (5 bases). The CDR3 spans 11 residues. V was cut by 4 bases and J by 4 bases, with 7 bases left in between. The germline gives CDR1 SQVTM, CDR2 ANQGSEA. CDR3 nucleotide sequence: TGCAGCGTTGCCGGGACCTATGGCTACACCTTC. It encodes CSVAGTYGYTF.

The CDR3 bases are TGCAGTGCTGGACCAGGGGACGAGCAGTACTTC. Translating gives CSAGPGDEQYF. This rearrangement joins TRBV20-1 to TRBJ2-7, with D possibly matching TRBD1 (6 bases). CDR3 size: 11 residues. CDR1 is DFQATT, CDR2 SNEGSKA, per germline (reference sequence). Deletions cut 5 bases from V and 5 bases from J, with 10 bases between.

The V gene is TRBV19, the J gene TRBJ1-5, with 10 bases lining up with TRBD1. Germline V lookup: CDR1 LNHDA, CDR2 SQIVND (reference sequence). V shed 2 bases and J 6 bases; nucleotides not matched to a gene: 13. The CDR3 sequence is 18 residues long. The CDR3 DNA is TGTGCCAGTAGTATAATATACCGGGACAGGGGATCTGCTCAGCCCCAGCATTTT. Translating it yields CASSIIYRDRGSAQPQHF.

The chain is built from TRBV7-9 and TRBJ2-5, with TRBD2 matching 7 bases. This CDR3 is built from 13 residues. With 3 bases clipped from V and 5 bases from J, the junction kept 3 bases outside the gene matches. In germline, CDR1 is SEHNR, CDR2 FQNEAQ (reference sequence). The CDR3 DNA sequence: TGTGCCAGCAGCTTCTTCGGGGGGGAGACCCAGTACTTC. This codes for CASSFFGGETQYF.

CDR3 residues: CASSIPRRNSPLHF. CDR3 bases: TGTGCCAGTAGTATTCCGCGCCGGAATTCACCCCTCCACTTT. J is TRBJ1-6 and V is TRBV19; D is unclear. The CDR3 has 14 residues. Germline V gene sequence: CDR1 LNHDA, CDR2 SQIVND (reference sequence). Trimming pared 3 bases from V and 7 bases from J, leaving 10 bases between.

The CDR3 here is CASSCVDRELPEAFF. The CDR3, as DNA: TGTGCCAGCAGCTGCGTCGACAGGGAACTCCCTGAAGCTTTCTTT. The V and J genes are TRBV21-1 and TRBJ1-1; the table calls TRBD1, which could not be checked here. TRBV21-1 is labeled a pseudogene. CDR3 size: 15 residues.

The chain employs TRBV6-5 and TRBJ1-5; D gene ambiguous. Germline V gene lookup returns CDR1 MNHEY and CDR2 SVGAGI. This CDR3 region has 14 residues. V gave up 7 bases and J gave up 4 bases, with 14 bases separating them. CDR3: CASILRTANQPQHF. In DNA, the CDR3 is TGTGCCAGCATTCTACGGACTGCAAATCAGCCCCAGCATTTT.

The chain combines TRBV3-1 (or the pseudogene TRBV3-2) with TRBJ1-3, with D unresolved. The germline V gene has CDR1 LGHDT and CDR2 YNNKEL (reference sequence). The CDR3 length is 14 residues. V gave up 4 bases and J gave up 0 bases, with 7 bases separating them. CDR3 amino acids: CASSPGPSGNTIYF. The CDR3 region has the DNA TGTGCCAGCAGCCCCGGACCCTCTGGAAACACCATATATTTT.

The rearrangement links TRBV3-1 (or the pseudogene TRBV3-2) to TRBJ1-6; D might be TRBD1 (5 bases). This CDR3 has 14 residues. Germline V gene sequence: CDR1 LGHDT, CDR2 YNNKEL (reference sequence). V was cut by 1 base and J by 9 bases, with 10 bases left in between. The CDR3 protein is CASSQGAGLSPLHF. CDR3 bases: TGTGCCAGCAGCCAAGGGGCAGGGCTTTCACCCCTCCACTTT.

The chain links TRBV6-6 to TRBJ2-7; either TRBD1 or TRBD2 may supply D (6 bases each). This CDR3 has 14 amino acids. V was cut by 6 bases and J by 1 base, with 13 bases left in between. Germline-derived CDR1 and CDR2 are MNHNY and SVGAGI (reference sequence). CDR3 DNA sequence: TGTGCCAGCAGAGACGGGGGCCAATCCTACGAGCAGTACTTC. It specifies CASRDGGQSYEQYF.

The chain couples TRBV6-5 to TRBJ1-6, with D tentatively TRBD1 (6 bases). The ends were cut back, 4 bases at V and 5 bases at J, with 15 bases in the middle. CDR1 is MNHEY, CDR2 SVGAGI, per germline. CDR3 length: 16 residues. The CDR3 DNA sequence: TGTGCCAGCAGTTCCCCCTGGACAGCCAATAATTCACCCCTCCACTTT. This gives the protein CASSSPWTANNSPLHF.